Reported below is one T cell receptor (beta chain). Its antigen remains undetermined. Per-nucleotide qualities are absent, and no much larger clonotype sits a single base away. The CDR3 numbers 17 residues from cysteine through phenylalanine. Only the CDR3 part of the read is kept: 51 bases, read in frame from the first base. From the germline V gene, CDR1 is KGHSH and CDR2 is LQKENI. Trimming takes 4 bases off V and 8 bases off J; junction bases not matched to a gene: 18. This sample is drawn from a study of blood T cell repertoires in COVID-19 (dated by TCRdb to 2018 to 2021). Turning to the overall study: Samples covering the acute and convalescent phases of COVID-19 were provided by collaborators in the United States, Italy and Spain. The prospective study material was composed of cDNA or gDNA derived from T cells, B-cell-depleted T cells, or PBMCs. Subjects who had been exposed to COVID-19, were actively infected with it, or had recovered from it provided the deeply sampled blood TCRbeta repertoires that made up the dataset. The repertoires were released in a freely available public database intended as a resource for research on the immune response to SARS-CoV-2. The samples were drawn from two sources: the first 160 participants of the ongoing ImmuneRACE study, and about 1,300 subjects contributed by 6 global collaborators. Sample metadata almost always included a de-identified subject ID, COVID-19 status, age in years and sex. Where HLA class I and class II types were available, the types were taken from metadata supplied by the sample provider, not from assay-based typing. Beyond this particular receptor, the publication reports: Clinical and demographic metadata were provided uncurated, with the amount varying by source and participant.

The immunoSEQ Assay, a bias-controlled multiplex PCR, was used to amplify TCRbeta CDR3 regions from genomic DNA. As for how the authors treated the data: Within the assay, amplification of reference gene primers was used to estimate how many nucleated cells each sample contained. Sequence reads were collapsed and filtered to measure the absolute abundance of every unique TCRbeta CDR3 rearrangement. For each sample, productive Simpson clonality was calculated as the square root of Simpson's diversity index across productive rearrangements. Drawn from immuneACCESS, this table holds only the in-frame rearrangements with V and J called that TCRdb kept. Clones are partly lost; checked studies trace under half to an unresolved V gene and leave the rest unexplained. That table gives V, J and clone size, and the DNA gave D and trimming. The sample table holds around 100,000 clones, of which about four fifths were seen once. The leading ten clones occupy about 24% of the sample.

Collaborating institutions collected whole blood in K2EDTA tubes following their own protocols. For TCRbeta analysis, collaborators shipped samples as frozen whole blood, isolated PBMCs, or DNA extracted from either of those sample types. The clonotype originates from a human donor in a cohort sampled during active COVID-19. The rearranged segments are TRBV18 and TRBJ2-3; 7 nucleotides in the junction match TRBD1. Sequencing used peripheral blood. The DNA is TGTGCCAGCTCACTAGGCCCCCACAGGGGAAGATGGGGTACGCAGTATTTT. It specifies CASSLGPHRGRWGTQYF. With all but the CDR3 taken from the reference TRBV18 and TRBJ2-3 genes, the full variable domain is: NAGVMQNPRHLVRRRGQEARLRCSPMKGHSHVYWYRQLPEEGLKFMVYLQKENIIDESGMPKERFSAEFPKEGPSILRIQQVVRGDSAAYFCASSLGPHRGRWGTQYFGPGTRLTVL.